Listed here is a single T cell receptor (beta chain). The sample originates from a study of T cell responses to AZD1222 COVID-19 vaccine. This CDR3 has 15 residues. V dropped 0 bases and J dropped 2 bases, with 9 bases sitting between them. Per the germline V gene, CDR1 is SGDLS and CDR2 is YYNGEE. The table came from immunoSEQ multiplex PCR; TCRdb's copy has only in-frame clones and leaves some out. This table holds about 150,000 clones, about 93% found once. This clonotype originated in an adult who received the AZD1222 COVID-19 vaccine. This sample comprised peripheral blood, obtained 28 days after the second AZD1222 dose. The rearrangement joins TRBV9 to TRBJ2-1, with D maybe TRBD2 (5 bases). CDR3 nucleotides: TGTGCCAGCAGCGTAGGGGCTAGCCCCTACAATGAGCAGTTCTTC. It specifies CASSVGASPYNEQFF.